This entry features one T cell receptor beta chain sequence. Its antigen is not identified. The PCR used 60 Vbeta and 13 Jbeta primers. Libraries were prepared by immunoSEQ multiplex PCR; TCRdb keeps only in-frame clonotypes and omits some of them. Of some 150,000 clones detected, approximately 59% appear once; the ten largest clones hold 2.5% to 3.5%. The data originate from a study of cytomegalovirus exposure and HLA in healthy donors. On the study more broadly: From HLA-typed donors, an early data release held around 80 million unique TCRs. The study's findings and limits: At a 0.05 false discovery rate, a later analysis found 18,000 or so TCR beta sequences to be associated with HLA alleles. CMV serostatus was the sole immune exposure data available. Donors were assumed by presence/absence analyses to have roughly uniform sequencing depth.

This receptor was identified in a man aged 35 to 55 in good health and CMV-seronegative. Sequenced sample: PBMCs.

For the CDR3, the DNA is TGTGCCAGCAGCATTTCGCGAGCGAGTCAAGAGACCCAGTACTTC. Its protein product is CASSISRASQETQYF. This chain links TRBV4-2 with TRBJ2-5, with no clear D. The CDR3 totals 15 residues. Germline V gene data show CDR1 as LGHNA and CDR2 as YNFKEQ. The V and J ends lost 5 bases and 2 bases respectively, with 15 bases between them.